Listed below are T cell receptor beta chains from one sample, sequenced in a study of response to subunit inactivated influenza vaccine. One entry per CDR3 protein results from TCRdb running MiXCR on the RT-PCR reads. The profile shows about 830,000 distinct CDR3 sequences, about 18% of them singletons. The input for sequencing was PBMCs from blood, taken about 5 days after vaccination. Receptors originate from a man aged 45-65 years who received an inactivated influenza vaccine. Both conserved end residues are trimmed from each CDR3.

v_call	j_call	cdr3_aa
TRBV6-2/TRBV6-3	TRBJ2-1	ASNIGYNEQF
TRBV15	TRBJ1-2	ATSREEGYYGYT
TRBV2	TRBJ2-7	ASQRERTSYEQY
TRBV7-2	TRBJ2-7	ASSPRGGQSSYEQY
TRBV10-3	TRBJ2-5	AISESMASQETQY
TRBV2	TRBJ2-2	ASSERGGGVAGELF
TRBV12-3/TRBV12-4	TRBJ2-1	ASSLVSQGLV
TRBV25-1	TRBJ1-1	ASKVGMNTEAF
TRBV20-1	TRBJ2-4	SARGPAGDIQY
TRBV4-1	TRBJ2-5	ASSQVDVGRVGETQY
TRBV10-3	TRBJ2-1	AISSGRATEQF
TRBV4-3	TRBJ2-2	ASSRQNANTGELF
TRBV7-2	TRBJ2-2	ASSLLAGGLPGELF
TRBV11-2	TRBJ2-3	ASSLGQGTTWAVSSTDTQY
TRBV6-5	TRBJ2-7	ASSYSLATTRDSSYEQY
TRBV10-3	TRBJ1-5	AISGGASGQPQH
TRBV28	TRBJ2-7	ASSTSGTGYEQY
TRBV5-1	TRBJ2-7	ASSLAGSGRAHEQY
TRBV4-3	TRBJ2-1	ASSQGQVLYNEQF
TRBV4-2	TRBJ2-1	ASSQRRTGSSYNEQF
TRBV6-5	TRBJ2-7	ASSFADRSDEQY
TRBV5-1	TRBJ1-1	ASSSAPGTEAF
TRBV27	TRBJ2-2	ASSLWLGTGELF
TRBV5-1	TRBJ2-5	ARGPWTSAETQY
TRBV7-2	TRBJ2-7	ASMGSRTSYEQY
TRBV28	TRBJ2-7	ASSSARLTEGEQY
TRBV27	TRBJ2-7	ASRRGADSYEQY
TRBV5-1	TRBJ2-2	ASSGGQGASTGELF
TRBV12-3/TRBV12-4	TRBJ2-1	ASSGLAGDEQF
TRBV20-1	TRBJ1-2	SAFPRQGGYGYT
TRBV28	TRBJ1-1	ASSLPSEPNTEAF
TRBV5-6	TRBJ1-6	ASSYSGRRGGSPLH
TRBV12-3/TRBV12-4	TRBJ1-6	ASSLQGFNSPLH
TRBV28	TRBJ2-1	ASSFALAGSYNEQF
TRBV5-1	TRBJ1-5	ASRAGGSGNQPQH
TRBV5-1	TRBJ2-7	ASGTGTAQY
TRBV5-6	TRBJ1-5	ASSLDYRDSNQPQH
TRBV2	TRBJ2-3	ASSEFVPPTQY
TRBV10-3	TRBJ2-7	AISRQGSVEQY
TRBV10-3	TRBJ1-1	AISDRGVGTEAF
TRBV9	TRBJ2-7	ASSVSGGGIYEQY
TRBV7-2	TRBJ2-7	ASSLGGRGYYEQY
TRBV5-1	TRBJ2-7	ASSMGPSGGAYEQY
TRBV20-1	TRBJ2-7	SADSNAAGGDEQY
TRBV7-6	TRBJ2-3	ASSLVGGGTTDTQY
TRBV29-1	TRBJ2-5	SVEDSKETQY
TRBV29-1	TRBJ2-7	SVEGRSRQVISYEQY